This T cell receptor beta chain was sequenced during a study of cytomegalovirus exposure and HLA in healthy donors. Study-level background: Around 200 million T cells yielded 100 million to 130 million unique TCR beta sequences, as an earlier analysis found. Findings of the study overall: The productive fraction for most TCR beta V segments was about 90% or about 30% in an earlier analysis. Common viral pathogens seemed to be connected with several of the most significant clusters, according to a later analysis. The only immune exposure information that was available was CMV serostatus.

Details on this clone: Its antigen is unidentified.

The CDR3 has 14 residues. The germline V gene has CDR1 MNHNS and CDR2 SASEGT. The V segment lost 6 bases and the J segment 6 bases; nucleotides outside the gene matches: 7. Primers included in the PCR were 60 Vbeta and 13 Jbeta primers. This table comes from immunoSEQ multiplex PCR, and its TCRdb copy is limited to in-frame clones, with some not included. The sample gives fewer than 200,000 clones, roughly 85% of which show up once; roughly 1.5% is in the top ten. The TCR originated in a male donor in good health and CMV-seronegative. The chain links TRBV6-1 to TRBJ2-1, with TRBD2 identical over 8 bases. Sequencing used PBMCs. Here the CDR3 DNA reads TGTGCCAGCAGCCTTAGCGGGACACGCAATGAGCAGTTCTTC. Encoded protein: CASSLSGTRNEQFF.